These T cell receptor beta chains were read from a single sample in a study of shared clonotypes between healthy human individuals. The table came from immunoSEQ multiplex PCR; TCRdb's copy has only in-frame clones and leaves some out. This sample has 1.6 million or so clones, with approximately 98.5% found just once. The sample consisted of naive CD4+ T cells sorted from blood. The receptors originated from a man younger than 40 in good health. The CDR3 runs from the conserved cysteine through the conserved F or W. Fields, in order: D gene, clone size, J gene, V gene, CDR3 DNA, CDR3 protein. A D gene is named only where the DNA matches it firmly. The size of a clone is reported for some rows only, either as once, few or many, or as a class for expanded clones.

>TRBD2|-|TRBJ2-1|TRBV5-1
TGCGCCAGCAGCTCTCGACTAGCGGGAGTCCGGAAGTCCAATGAGCAGTTCTTC
CASSSRLAGVRKSNEQFF
>TRBD1|-|TRBJ1-4|TRBV6-6
TGTGCCAGCAGCCTAAGACAGGGAAGGGAGGAAAAACTGTTTTTT
CASSLRQGREEKLFF
>-|-|TRBJ2-1|TRBV5-1
TGCGCCAGCAGCCGAGGGACCAACAATGAGCAGTTCTTC
CASSRGTNNEQFF
>-|-|TRBJ2-5|TRBV7-2
TGTGCCAGCAGCTTAGACCGGGACCTGGGGGAGACCCAGTACTTC
CASSLDRDLGETQYF
>-|-|TRBJ1-4|TRBV15
TGTGCCACCAGCAGAGGGAACGGGGAAAAACTGTTTTTT
CATSRGNGEKLFF
>-|once|TRBJ2-6|TRBV28
TGTGCCAGCAGTCTGCTTGGGGCCAACGTCCTGACTTTC
CASSLLGANVLTF
>TRBD2|-|TRBJ2-3|TRBV7-8
TGTGCCAGCAGCTTAGGGGCGGGAGTTCAAGATACGCAGTATTTT
CASSLGAGVQDTQYF
>TRBD1|once|TRBJ2-5|TRBV18
TGTGCCAGCTCCCCCGGGACAGGGGCGGAAGAGACCCAGTACTTC
CASSPGTGAEETQYF
>-|-|TRBJ2-2|TRBV6-1
TGTGCCAGCAGCGCTATTGGGGGCGGGGAGCTGTTTTTT
CASSAIGGGELFF
>-|-|TRBJ1-2|TRBV18
TGTGCCAGCTCACCATTTGAGCTAACTAACTATGGCTACACCTTC
CASSPFELTNYGYTF
>-|-|TRBJ2-3|TRBV10-3
TGTGCCATCGGAGGGAGCACAGATACGCAGTATTTT
CAIGGSTDTQYF
>-|once|TRBJ1-3|TRBV18
TGTGCCAGCTCACCCGTTCAAAGGGGTTGGGGAAACACCATATATTTT
CASSPVQRGWGNTIYF
>-|-|TRBJ2-1|TRBV7-3
TGTGCCAGCAGCTCCCCGGGGGGCGATGAGAAGTTCTTC
CASSSPGGDEKFF
>-|-|TRBJ2-1|TRBV7-8
TGTGCCAGCAGGACGGGAGTCTCGTTATACAATGAGCAGTTCTTC
CASRTGVSLYNEQFF
>-|once|TRBJ2-5|TRBV11-2
TGTGCCAGCAGCTTCACTACGGGAGAGACCCAGTACTTC
CASSFTTGETQYF
>-|-|TRBJ2-1|TRBV23-1
TGCGCCAGCGTGGACGGCAGGGCCTTTCGGAATGAGCAGTTCTTC
CASVDGRAFRNEQFF
>-|-|TRBJ2-1|TRBV5-1
TGCGCCAGCAGCCCGTCGACCGTCTCCGAGGGCAATGAGCAGTTCTTC
CASSPSTVSEGNEQFF
>-|-|TRBJ1-1|TRBV5-1
TGCGCCAGCAGCTTAGGGCAGGCCCAGGCTGAAGCTTTCTTT
CASSLGQAQAEAFF
>-|-|TRBJ2-1|TRBV7-3
TGTGCCAGCAGCATAGACGCTTCCGACTACAATGAGCAGTTCTTC
CASSIDASDYNEQFF
>-|-|TRBJ2-5|TRBV28
TGTGCCAGCAGTCAGGGACTTCCAGAGACCCAGTACTTC
CASSQGLPETQYF
>TRBD2|once|TRBJ2-7|TRBV5-1
TGCGCCAGCAGCTTGGAACTAGCGGGGGACTACGAGCAGTACTTC
CASSLELAGDYEQYF
>TRBD2|-|TRBJ2-2|TRBV11-2
TGTGCCAGCAGCCGGCTGTGGGGACTAGCGACCGGGGAGCTGTTTTTT
CASSRLWGLATGELFF
>TRBD2|-|TRBJ2-7|TRBV6-1
TGTGCCAGCAGTGAAGTACTAGCGGGAGGGCGGGCCTACGAGCAGTACTTC
CASSEVLAGGRAYEQYF
>-|-|TRBJ2-1|TRBV2
TGTGCCAGCAGTGATCGCGCCAGGGCCGGGTATGAGCAGTTCTTC
CASSDRARAGYEQFF
>TRBD2|-|TRBJ2-7|TRBV10-2
TGCGCCAGCAGTGCTCGGCTAGCGGGAGTCACCTACGAGCAGTACTTC
CASSARLAGVTYEQYF
>TRBD1|-|TRBJ2-2|TRBV18
TGTGCCAGCTCACCCTCGACAGGGGCCGGGGAGCTGTTTTTT
CASSPSTGAGELFF
>-|-|TRBJ2-7|TRBV5-1
TGCGCCAGCAGCTTGACAGGACGAAACGAGCAGTACTTC
CASSLTGRNEQYF
>TRBD2|-|TRBJ2-1|TRBV15
TGTGCCACCAGCAGAGACCCCGTGACTAGCGACGAGCAGTTCTTC
CATSRDPVTSDEQFF
>TRBD1|-|TRBJ2-5|TRBV7-9
TGTGCCAGCAGCAGCGGACAGGGGACTTTGTATCAGCAAGAGACCCAGTACTTC
CASSSGQGTLYQQETQYF
>TRBD1|once|TRBJ2-4|TRBV7-9
TGTGCCAGCAGCTTAGCTTTTACGAGGGGGCGAGGCATTCAGTACTTC
CASSLAFTRGRGIQYF
>-|-|TRBJ2-1|TRBV5-6
TGTGCCAGCAGCTTAGGACCGTTCGAAGGAACTCAGCAGTTCTTC
CASSLGPFEGTQQFF
>TRBD1|-|TRBJ1-5|TRBV28
TGTGCCAGCAGCCCCCTCCCGGACAGGTTCTTTAGCAATCAGCCCCAGCATTTT
CASSPLPDRFFSNQPQHF
>TRBD1|-|TRBJ1-5|TRBV7-2
TGTGCCAGCAGCTTAGCAGGGGGCAGCAATCAGCCCCAGCATTTT
CASSLAGGSNQPQHF
>-|-|TRBJ2-5|TRBV29-1
TGCAGCGTTGAAGATCGGCATACAGAGACCCAGTACTTC
CSVEDRHTETQYF
>-|-|TRBJ1-4|TRBV4-1
TGCGCCAGCAGCCCCACAGGTGCTGCAACTAATGAAAAACTGTTTTTT
CASSPTGAATNEKLFF
>-|-|TRBJ2-3|TRBV5-1
TGCGCCAGCCGCTCCGACACACACACAGATACGCAGTATTTT
CASRSDTHTDTQYF
>TRBD1|-|TRBJ2-1|TRBV6-4
TGTGCCAGCAGTGACTCGAACAGGGGCTTAGCTTACAATGAGCAGTTCTTC
CASSDSNRGLAYNEQFF
>-|-|TRBJ2-2|TRBV7-2
TGTGCCAGCAGCTTAGCTGGACAGCCCGGGGAGCTGTTTTTT
CASSLAGQPGELFF
>TRBD1|-|TRBJ2-7|TRBV6-5
TGTGCCAGCAGCCAGTCCGTCCTCACCAGGGGGGAGCAGTACTTC
CASSQSVLTRGEQYF
>TRBD2|-|TRBJ2-3|TRBV7-3
TGTGCCAGCAGCTTGGGACTAGCGAAGCCCACAGATACGCAGTATTTT
CASSLGLAKPTDTQYF
>-|-|TRBJ2-1|TRBV6-1
TGTGCCAGGGACAGAGATGAGCAGTTCTTC
CARDRDEQFF
>-|-|TRBJ2-7|TRBV5-4
TGTGCCAGCAGCTTGAGTGGGTACGAGCAGTACTTC
CASSLSGYEQYF
>-|-|TRBJ2-2|TRBV18
TGTGCCAGCTCACCCTTGGGGAACACCGGGGAGCTGTTTTTT
CASSPLGNTGELFF
>-|-|TRBJ2-7|TRBV5-1
TGCGCCAGCAGCTCCACAGGGTCCTACGAGCAGTACTTC
CASSSTGSYEQYF
>-|-|TRBJ2-3|TRBV6-5
TGTGCCAGCAGGTCTAGCGCTCTCAGGGTAGATACGCAGTATTTT
CASRSSALRVDTQYF
>TRBD2|once|TRBJ2-2|TRBV18
TGTGCCAGCTCACCACCCAGCGGGAGATCCACCGGGGAGCTGTTTTTT
CASSPPSGRSTGELFF
>-|-|TRBJ2-7|TRBV18
TGTGCCAGCTCACTGGGACAAGGGATTGGGGACTTC
CASSLGQGIGDF
>-|-|TRBJ1-1|TRBV6-1
TGTGCCAGCAGTGAATATGGACGTTCAGAAGCTTTCTTT
CASSEYGRSEAFF
>TRBD1|-|TRBJ1-1|TRBV25-1
TGTGCCAGCACCCAAAATCGGCAGGGGGGAGTAGGCACTGAAGCTTTCTTT
CASTQNRQGGVGTEAFF